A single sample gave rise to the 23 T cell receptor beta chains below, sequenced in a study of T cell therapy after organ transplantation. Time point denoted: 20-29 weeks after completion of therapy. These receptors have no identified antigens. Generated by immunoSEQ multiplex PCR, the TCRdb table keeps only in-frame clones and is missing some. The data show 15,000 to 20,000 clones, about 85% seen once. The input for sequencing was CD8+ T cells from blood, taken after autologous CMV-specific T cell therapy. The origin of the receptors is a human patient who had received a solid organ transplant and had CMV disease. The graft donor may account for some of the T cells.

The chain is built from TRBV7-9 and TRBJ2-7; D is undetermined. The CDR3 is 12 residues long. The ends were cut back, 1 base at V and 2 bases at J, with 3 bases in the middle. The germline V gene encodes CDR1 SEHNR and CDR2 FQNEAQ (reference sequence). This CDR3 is CASSLVTYEQYF. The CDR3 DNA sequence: TGTGCCAGCAGCTTAGTTACCTACGAGCAGTACTTC.

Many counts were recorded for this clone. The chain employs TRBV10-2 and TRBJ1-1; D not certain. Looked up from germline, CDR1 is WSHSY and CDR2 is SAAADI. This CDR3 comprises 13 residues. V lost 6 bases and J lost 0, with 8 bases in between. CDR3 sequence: CASRYTVNTEAFF. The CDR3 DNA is TGCGCCAGCAGATATACAGTGAACACTGAAGCTTTCTTT.

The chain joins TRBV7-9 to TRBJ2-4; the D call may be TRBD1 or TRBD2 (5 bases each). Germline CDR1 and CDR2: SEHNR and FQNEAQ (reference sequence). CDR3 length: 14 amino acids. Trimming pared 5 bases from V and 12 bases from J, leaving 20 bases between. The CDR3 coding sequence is TGTGCCAGCAGCGCCCCGTTGGGGACCCAAACTCAGTACTTC. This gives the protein CASSAPLGTQTQYF. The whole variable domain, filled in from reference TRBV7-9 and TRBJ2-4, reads DTGVSQNPRHKITKRGQNVTFRCDPISEHNRLYWYRQTLGQGPEFLTYFQNEAQLEKSRLLSDRFSAERPKGSFSTLEIQRTEQGDSAMYLCASSAPLGTQTQYFGAGTRLSVL.

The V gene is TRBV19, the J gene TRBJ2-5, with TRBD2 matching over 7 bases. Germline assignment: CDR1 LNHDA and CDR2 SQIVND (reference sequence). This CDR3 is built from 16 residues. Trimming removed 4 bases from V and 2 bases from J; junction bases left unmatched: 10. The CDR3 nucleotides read TGTGCCAGTAGTACCACGACTAGCAGAAGGCAAGAGACCCAGTACTTC. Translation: CASSTTTSRRQETQYF.

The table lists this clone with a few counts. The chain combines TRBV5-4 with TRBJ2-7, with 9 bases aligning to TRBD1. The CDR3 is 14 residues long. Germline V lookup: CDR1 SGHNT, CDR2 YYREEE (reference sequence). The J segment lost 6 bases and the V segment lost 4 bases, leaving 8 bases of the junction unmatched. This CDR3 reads CASSPVQGAGEQYF. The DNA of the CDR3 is TGTGCCAGCAGCCCCGTACAGGGGGCGGGCGAGCAGTACTTC.

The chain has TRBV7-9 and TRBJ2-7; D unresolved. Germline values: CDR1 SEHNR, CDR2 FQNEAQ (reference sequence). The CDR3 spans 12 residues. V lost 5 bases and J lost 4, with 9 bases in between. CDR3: CASSPTGYEQYF. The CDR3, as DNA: TGTGCCAGCAGCCCGACCGGGTACGAGCAGTACTTC.

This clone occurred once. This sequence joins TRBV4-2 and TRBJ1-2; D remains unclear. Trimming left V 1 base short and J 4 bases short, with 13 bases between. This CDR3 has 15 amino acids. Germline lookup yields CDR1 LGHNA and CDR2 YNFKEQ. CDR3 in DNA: TGTGCCAGCAGCCAAGGCCCGGAGGATACCTATGGCTACACCTTC. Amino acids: CASSQGPEDTYGYTF.

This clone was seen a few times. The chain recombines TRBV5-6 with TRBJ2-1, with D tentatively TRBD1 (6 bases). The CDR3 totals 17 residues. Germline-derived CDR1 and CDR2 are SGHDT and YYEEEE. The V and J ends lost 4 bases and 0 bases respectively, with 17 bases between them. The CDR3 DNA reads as TGTGCCAGCAGCCCCGACCTACAGGACAGCTCCTACAATGAGCAGTTCTTC. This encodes CASSPDLQDSSYNEQFF.

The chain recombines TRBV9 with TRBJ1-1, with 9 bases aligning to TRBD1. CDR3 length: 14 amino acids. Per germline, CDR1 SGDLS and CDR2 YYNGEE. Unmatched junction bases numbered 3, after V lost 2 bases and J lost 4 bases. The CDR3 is CASSVGQGTTEAFF. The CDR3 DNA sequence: TGTGCCAGCAGCGTGGGACAGGGCACCACTGAAGCTTTCTTT.

CDR3 in amino acids: CASSVRGGNTEAFF. The CDR3 DNA reads TGTGCCAGCAGCGTCAGGGGGGGAAACACTGAAGCTTTCTTT. The V gene is TRBV9, the J gene TRBJ1-1, with 7 bases that match TRBD1. V lost 2 bases to trimming and J lost 2 bases; unmatched junction nucleotides: 3. This CDR3 has 14 amino acids. Germline CDR1 is SGDLS and CDR2 is YYNGEE.

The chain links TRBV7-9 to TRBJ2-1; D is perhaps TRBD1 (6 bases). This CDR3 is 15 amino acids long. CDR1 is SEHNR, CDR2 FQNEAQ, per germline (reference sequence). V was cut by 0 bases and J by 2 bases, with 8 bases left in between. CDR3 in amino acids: CASSLAQGTYNEQFF. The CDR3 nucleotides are TGTGCCAGCAGCTTAGCCCAGGGGACCTACAATGAGCAGTTCTTC. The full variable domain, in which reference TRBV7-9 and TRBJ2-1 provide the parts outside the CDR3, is DTGVSQNPRHKITKRGQNVTFRCDPISEHNRLYWYRQTLGQGPEFLTYFQNEAQLEKSRLLSDRFSAERPKGSFSTLEIQRTEQGDSAMYLCASSLAQGTYNEQFFGPGTRLTVL.

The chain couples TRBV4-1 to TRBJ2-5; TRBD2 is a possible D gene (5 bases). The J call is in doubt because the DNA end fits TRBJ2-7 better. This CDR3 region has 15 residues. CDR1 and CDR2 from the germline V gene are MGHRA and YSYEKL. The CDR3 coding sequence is TGCGCCAGCAGCCAAGTTGGAGCGGCCCCCTACGAGCAGTACTTC. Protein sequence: CASSQVGAAPYEQYF.

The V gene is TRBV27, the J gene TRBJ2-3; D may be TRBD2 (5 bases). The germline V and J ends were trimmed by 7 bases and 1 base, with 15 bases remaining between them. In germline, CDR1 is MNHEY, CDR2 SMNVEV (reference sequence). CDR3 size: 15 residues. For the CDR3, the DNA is TGTGCCAGCAATTCCGCCATCGGGGGCACAGATACGCAGTATTTT. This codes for CASNSAIGGTDTQYF.

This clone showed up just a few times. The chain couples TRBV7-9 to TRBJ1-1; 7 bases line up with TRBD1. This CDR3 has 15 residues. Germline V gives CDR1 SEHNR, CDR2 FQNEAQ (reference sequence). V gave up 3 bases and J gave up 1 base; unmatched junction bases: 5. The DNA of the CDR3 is TGTGCCAGCAGCTTGGTGACAGGGCCGAACACTGAAGCTTTCTTT. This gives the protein CASSLVTGPNTEAFF.

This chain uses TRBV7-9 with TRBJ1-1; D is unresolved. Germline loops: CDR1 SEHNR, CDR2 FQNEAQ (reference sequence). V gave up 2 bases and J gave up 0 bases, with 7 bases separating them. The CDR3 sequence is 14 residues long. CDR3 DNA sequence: TGTGCCAGCAGCTTACCGGGCTTGAACACTGAAGCTTTCTTT. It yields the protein CASSLPGLNTEAFF.

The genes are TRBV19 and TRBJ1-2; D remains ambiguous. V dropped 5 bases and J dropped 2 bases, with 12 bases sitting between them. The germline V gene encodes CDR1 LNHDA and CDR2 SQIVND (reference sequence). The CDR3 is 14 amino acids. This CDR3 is CASSLGVVNYGYTF. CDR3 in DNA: TGTGCCAGTAGTCTCGGGGTCGTGAACTATGGCTACACCTTC. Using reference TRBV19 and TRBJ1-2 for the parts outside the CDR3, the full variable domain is DGGITQSPKYLFRKEGQNVTLSCEQNLNHDAMYWYRQDPGQGLRLIYYSQIVNDFQKGDIAEGYSVSREKKESFPLTVTSAQKNPTAFYLCASSLGVVNYGYTFGSGTRLTVV.

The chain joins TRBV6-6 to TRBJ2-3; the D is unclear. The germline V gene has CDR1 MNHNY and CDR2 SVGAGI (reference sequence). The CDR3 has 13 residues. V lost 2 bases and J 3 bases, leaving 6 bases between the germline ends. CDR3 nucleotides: TGTGCCAGCAGTTACGGACCTACAGATACGCAGTATTTT. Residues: CASSYGPTDTQYF.

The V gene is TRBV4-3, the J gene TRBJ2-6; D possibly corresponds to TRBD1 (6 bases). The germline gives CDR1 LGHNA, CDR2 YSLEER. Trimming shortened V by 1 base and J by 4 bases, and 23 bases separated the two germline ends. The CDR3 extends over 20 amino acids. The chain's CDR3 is CASSQARGGLAYEGANVLTF. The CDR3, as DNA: TGCGCCAGCAGCCAAGCCAGAGGGGGTCTGGCGTATGAGGGGGCCAACGTCCTGACTTTC.

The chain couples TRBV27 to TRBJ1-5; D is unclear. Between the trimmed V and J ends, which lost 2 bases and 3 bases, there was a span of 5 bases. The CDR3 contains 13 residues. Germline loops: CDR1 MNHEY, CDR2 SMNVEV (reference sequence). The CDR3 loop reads CASSLGNNQPQHF. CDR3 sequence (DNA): TGTGCCAGCAGTTTAGGAAACAATCAGCCCCAGCATTTT.

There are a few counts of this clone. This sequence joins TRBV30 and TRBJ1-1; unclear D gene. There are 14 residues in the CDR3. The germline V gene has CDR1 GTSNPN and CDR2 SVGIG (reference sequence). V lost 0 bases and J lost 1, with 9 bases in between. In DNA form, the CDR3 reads TGTGCCTGGAGTGTACACGCGGCGAACACTGAAGCTTTCTTT. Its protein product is CAWSVHAANTEAFF.

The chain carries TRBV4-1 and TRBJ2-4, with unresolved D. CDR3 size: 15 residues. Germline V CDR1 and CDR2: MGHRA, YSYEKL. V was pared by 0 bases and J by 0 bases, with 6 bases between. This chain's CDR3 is CASSQEIGAKNIQYF. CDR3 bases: TGCGCCAGCAGCCAAGAAATAGGAGCCAAAAACATTCAGTACTTC.

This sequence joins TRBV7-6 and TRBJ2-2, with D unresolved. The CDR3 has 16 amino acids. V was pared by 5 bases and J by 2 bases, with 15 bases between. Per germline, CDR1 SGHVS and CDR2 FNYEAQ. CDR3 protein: CASSPPDGPNTGELFF. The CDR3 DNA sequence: TGTGCCAGCAGCCCCCCCGACGGCCCCAACACCGGGGAGCTGTTTTTT.

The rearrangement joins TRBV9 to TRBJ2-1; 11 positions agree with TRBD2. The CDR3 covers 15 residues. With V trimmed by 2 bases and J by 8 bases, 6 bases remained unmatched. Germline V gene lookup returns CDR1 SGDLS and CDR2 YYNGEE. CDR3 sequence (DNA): TGTGCCAGCAGCGTTACTAGCGGGAGTTTCTATGAGCAGTTCTTC. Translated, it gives CASSVTSGSFYEQFF.